One sample yielded the 10 T cell receptor beta chains listed below, sequenced in a study of beta chain features in type 1 diabetes. Reverse transcribing all isolated RNA meant expressed TCRB transcripts were sequenced. Assay: immunoSEQ multiplex PCR; the TCRdb copy retains only in-frame clones and omits some. The sample carries 38,000 or so clones, around 64% recorded once. Sequenced sample: Tregs from blood. These receptors all stem from a woman under 40 in good health.

This sequence joins TRBV18 and TRBJ1-1, with D maybe TRBD1 (5 bases). Germline lookup yields CDR1 KGHSH and CDR2 LQKENI. Trimming took off 7 bases at V and 0 bases at J, with 12 bases between the two ends. The CDR3 contains 14 residues. CDR3 sequence reads: CASFQTAMNTEAFF. The DNA of the CDR3 is TGTGCCAGCTTCCAGACAGCCATGAACACTGAAGCTTTCTTT.

The chain couples TRBV5-4 to TRBJ2-7; TRBD2 matches at 7 bases. Germline V gene lookup returns CDR1 SGHNT and CDR2 YYREEE (reference sequence). The CDR3 has 14 amino acids. Unmatched junction bases numbered 4, after V lost 4 bases and J lost 0 bases. CDR3 DNA sequence: TGTGCCAGCAGCACCTGGACTAGCTCCTACGAGCAGTACTTC. Its translation: CASSTWTSSYEQYF. The variable domain in full, completed from reference TRBV5-4 and TRBJ2-7, reads ETGVTQSPTHLIKTRGQQVTLRCSSQSGHNTVSWYQQALGQGPQFIFQYYREEENGRGNFPPRFSGLQFPNYSSELNVNALELDDSALYLCASSTWTSSYEQYFGPGTRLTVT.

The rearrangement joins TRBV7-6 to TRBJ2-1; weak D call: TRBD2 (5 bases). This CDR3 has 17 amino acids. Trimming pared 4 bases from V and 4 bases from J, leaving 20 bases between. Germline loops: CDR1 SGHVS, CDR2 FNYEAQ. The CDR3 loop is CASSSSPAGGIYNEQFF. The DNA for the CDR3 is TGTGCCAGCAGCTCATCACCGGCGGGTGGGATTTACAATGAGCAGTTCTTC.

The V gene is TRBV5-1, the J gene TRBJ2-7; maybe TRBD2 (7 bases). The CDR3 runs 16 residues. The V gene lost 6 bases and the J gene lost 4 bases, with 23 bases spanning the gap. Germline loops: CDR1 SGHRS, CDR2 YFSETQ. The CDR3 DNA follows: TGCGCCAGCAAAGGGCGGGGGCAGGGCCAAACGTACGAGCAGTACTTC. Translation: CASKGRGQGQTYEQYF.

This clone was observed a handful of times. The DNA for the CDR3 is TGTGCCAGCAGCTCCTCTAGCGGGAGTAGGAACGAGCAGTACTTC. Translation: CASSSSSGSRNEQYF. V usage is TRBV7-2 and J usage is TRBJ2-7; 10 positions match TRBD2. V lost 4 bases and J lost 5; bases outside the gene matches: 8. This CDR3 is 15 amino acids long. The germline V gene has CDR1 SGHTA and CDR2 FQGNSA.

The CDR3 loop reads CASSYQVMETQYF. The CDR3 nucleotides are TGTGCCAGCAGTTACCAGGTCATGGAGACCCAGTACTTC. The rearrangement joins TRBV28 to TRBJ2-5; D ambiguous. Germline assignment: CDR1 MDHEN and CDR2 SYDVKM. The CDR3 has 13 residues. Trimming removed 4 bases from V and 5 bases from J, with 11 bases in between.

The rearrangement uses TRBV5-6 and TRBJ2-7, with D possibly being TRBD2 (6 bases). The CDR3 consists of 18 residues. Per germline, CDR1 SGHDT and CDR2 YYEEEE. V was clipped by 2 bases and J by 0 bases, with 21 bases between them. CDR3 residues: CASSFLGFAGPFSYEQYF. CDR3 bases: TGTGCCAGCAGCTTCCTTGGTTTTGCGGGGCCCTTCTCCTACGAGCAGTACTTC.

This clone was detected only a few times. The J gene is TRBJ2-1, the V gene TRBV29-1, with D maybe TRBD2 (6 bases). Trimming removed 3 bases from V and 6 bases from J, with 9 bases in between. The CDR3 is 12 amino acids. Per the germline V gene, CDR1 is SQVTM and CDR2 is ANQGSEA. DNA for the CDR3: TGCAGCGTTGACCGGGGGAGCAATGAGCAGTTCTTC. It yields the protein CSVDRGSNEQFF.

The chain links TRBV9 to TRBJ2-2; D gene unclear. V lost 4 bases to trimming and J lost 6 bases, with 13 bases between them. CDR1 and CDR2 (germline): SGDLS, YYNGEE. The CDR3 spans 14 residues. DNA of the CDR3: TGTGCCAGCAGCCGATCCGGGTTCGCCGGGGAGCTGTTTTTT. As protein: CASSRSGFAGELFF. Looking up the rest from reference TRBV9 and TRBJ2-2 gives the full variable domain: DSGVTQTPKHLITATGQRVTLRCSPRSGDLSVYWYQQSLDQGLQFLIQYYNGEERAKGNILERFSAQQFPDLHSELNLSSLELGDSALYFCASSRSGFAGELFFGEGSRLTVL.

The chain employs TRBV7-2 and TRBJ1-1, with 9 bases that match TRBD1. The CDR3 is 15 residues long. The V gene's germline CDR1 is SGHTA and CDR2 FQGNSA. J was trimmed by 5 bases and V by 5 bases; bases with no gene match: 9. The CDR3 nucleotides are TGTGCCAGCAGCCTGGCCCCCGGGACAGGGACTGAAGCTTTCTTT. Translated, it gives CASSLAPGTGTEAFF.